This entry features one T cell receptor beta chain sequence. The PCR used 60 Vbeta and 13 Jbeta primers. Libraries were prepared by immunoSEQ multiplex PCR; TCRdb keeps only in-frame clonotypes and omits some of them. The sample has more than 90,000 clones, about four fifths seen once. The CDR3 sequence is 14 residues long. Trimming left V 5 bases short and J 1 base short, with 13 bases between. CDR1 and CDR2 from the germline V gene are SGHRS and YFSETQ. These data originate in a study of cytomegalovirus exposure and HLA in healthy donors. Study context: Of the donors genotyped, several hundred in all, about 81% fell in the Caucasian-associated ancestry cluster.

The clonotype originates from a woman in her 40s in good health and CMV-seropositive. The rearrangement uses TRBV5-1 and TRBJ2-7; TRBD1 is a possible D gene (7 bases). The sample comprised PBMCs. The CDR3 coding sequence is TGCGCCAGCAGTTCCCAGGGGGGATCCTACGAGCAGTACTTC. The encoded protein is CASSSQGGSYEQYF.